These 4 T cell receptor beta chains were all obtained from the same sample, sequenced in a study of technical replicates of blood from a handful of donors. The method was immunoSEQ multiplex PCR; TCRdb's version includes in-frame clones alone and lacks a portion of them. The data contain approximately 79,000 clones, 85% to 95% of them singletons. Sequencing used T cells isolated from PBMCs. The receptors were gathered from a human donor in good health.

The CDR3 spells CASSPSVAGDETQYF. In nucleotides, the CDR3 is TGTGCCAGCTCACCTTCTGTAGCGGGGGATGAGACCCAGTACTTC. J is TRBJ2-5 and V is TRBV18, with TRBD2 matching 9 bases. The CDR3 runs to 15 residues. Losses at the gene ends were 3 bases for V and 5 bases for J; bases not matched to a gene: 7. Germline V CDR1 and CDR2: KGHSH, LQKENI.

This sequence joins TRBV19 and TRBJ2-7; tentatively, D is TRBD1 (6 bases). The V and J ends lost 3 bases and 2 bases respectively, with 14 bases between them. CDR1 and CDR2 (germline): LNHDA, SQIVND (reference sequence). The CDR3 consists of 15 residues. Here the CDR3 reads CASSIGTSPTYEQYF. In DNA, the CDR3 is TGTGCCAGTAGTATTGGGACAAGTCCTACCTACGAGCAGTACTTC. The whole variable domain, remainder taken from reference TRBV19 and TRBJ2-7, is DGGITQSPKYLFRKEGQNVTLSCEQNLNHDAMYWYRQDPGQGLRLIYYSQIVNDFQKGDIAEGYSVSREKKESFPLTVTSAQKNPTAFYLCASSIGTSPTYEQYFGPGTRLTVT.

This clone was seen a single time. The germline gene is not matched at one end of the junction; a read error may be the cause. This chain uses TRBV28 with TRBJ2-7; D unresolved. The V gene's germline CDR1 is MDHEN and CDR2 SYDVKM. The CDR3 runs to 16 residues. In DNA, the CDR3 is TGTGCCAGCAGTTTAAATTCGGCTAGGAGTTCCTCCGAGCAGTACTTC. This sequence encodes CASSLNSARSSSEQYF.

V is TRBV6-6 and J is TRBJ1-1; a possible D gene is TRBD1 (5 bases). CDR3 length: 13 residues. Germline V gives CDR1 MNHNY, CDR2 SVGAGI (reference sequence). The germline V and J ends were trimmed by 5 bases and 1 base, with 8 bases remaining between them. The CDR3 DNA reads TGTGCCAGCAGTCAGCAGGGGAACACTGAAGCTTTCTTT. The encoded protein is CASSQQGNTEAFF.